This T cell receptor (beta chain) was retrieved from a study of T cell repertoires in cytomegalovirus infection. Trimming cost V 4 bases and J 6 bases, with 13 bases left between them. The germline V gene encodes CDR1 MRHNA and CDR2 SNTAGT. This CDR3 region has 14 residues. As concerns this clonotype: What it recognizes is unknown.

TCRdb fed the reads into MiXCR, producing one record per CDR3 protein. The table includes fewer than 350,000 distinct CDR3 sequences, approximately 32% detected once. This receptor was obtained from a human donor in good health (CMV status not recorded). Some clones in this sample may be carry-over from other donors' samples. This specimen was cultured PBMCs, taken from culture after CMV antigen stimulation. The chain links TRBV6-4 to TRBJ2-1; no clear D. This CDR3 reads CASSVEPTVNEQFF. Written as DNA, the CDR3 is TGTGCCAGCAGTGTAGAACCGACCGTCAATGAGCAGTTCTTC.